This is a list of T cell receptor beta chains from one sample in a study of response to subunit inactivated influenza vaccine. A single record per CDR3 protein comes from TCRdb applying MiXCR to the RT-PCR reads. The top ten hold under 15% of the sample, which has under 550,000 distinct CDR3 sequences, approximately 6.9% seen once. Sequencing was performed on PBMCs from blood, taken around 25 months after vaccination. These receptors all come from a man between 50 and 69 years old who received an inactivated influenza vaccine. CDR3s include the opening cysteine and the closing phenylalanine or tryptophan. A D gene is named only where the DNA matches it firmly. Only part of the rows carry a size: once, few, many, or a class if the clone is expanded.

CDR3nt	CDR3aa	v_gene	j_gene	d_gene	abundance
TGTGCCAGCAGCCGAGTTCCTATCGGAGAGGGTACCGGGGAGCTGTTTTTT	CASSRVPIGEGTGELFF	TRBV14	TRBJ2-2	NA	NA
TGCAGTGCCCCTCGACTAGCAAAACAGTTCTTC	CSAPRLAKQFF	TRBV20-1	TRBJ2-1	TRBD2	few
TGCAGTGCTAGAGAAGAGGGGGCCTGGGAGACCCAGTACTTC	CSAREEGAWETQYF	TRBV20-1	TRBJ2-5	TRBD1	few
TGCAGTGCTACAAGGACTAGCGGCTCCTACGAGCAGTACTTC	CSATRTSGSYEQYF	TRBV20-1	TRBJ2-7	TRBD2	NA
TGTGCCAGCAGTTTGCTCCAGGGAAGCACTGAAGCTTTCTTT	CASSLLQGSTEAFF	TRBV27	TRBJ1-1	NA	NA
TGCGCCAGCAGCTTGGCGGAGAACTACGCGGGGACCCAGTACTTC	CASSLAENYAGTQYF	TRBV5-1	TRBJ2-5	NA	few
TGTGCCAGCAGTGAAGCAAAGTTAGCGGGAGCCTACAATGAGCAGTTCTTC	CASSEAKLAGAYNEQFF	TRBV2	TRBJ2-1	TRBD2	NA
TGTGCCAGCAGCCAAGAACAGGGGCCCCGGTACTTC	CASSQEQGPRYF	TRBV3-1	TRBJ2-7	TRBD1	NA
TGTGCCATCAGTGACCCGCCCGGGACAGGTCCCTACGAGCAGTACTTC	CAISDPPGTGPYEQYF	TRBV10-3	TRBJ2-7	TRBD1	many
TGTGCCACCAGCAGAGATGGAGAGCCCTCCTACAATGAGCAGTTCTTC	CATSRDGEPSYNEQFF	TRBV15	TRBJ2-1	NA	NA
TGTGCCAGCAGCCCGGGACAGTCCTATGGCTACACCTTC	CASSPGQSYGYTF	TRBV14	TRBJ1-2	TRBD1	NA
TGTGCCAGCAGCATCGGGACTAGCGGGGGCCCAGATACGCAGTATTTT	CASSIGTSGGPDTQYF	TRBV11-3	TRBJ2-3	TRBD2	NA
TGTGCCAGCAGGCTCCAGGGGTCCGGGGAGCTGTTTTTT	CASRLQGSGELFF	TRBV12-3/TRBV12-4	TRBJ2-2	NA	few
TGTGCCAGCAGCTTAGCCAGGGGTTCCAATGAGCAGTTCTTC	CASSLARGSNEQFF	TRBV11-2	TRBJ2-1	NA	many
TGCAGTGCTAGGGTCGCCGGCAATCAGCCCCAGCATTTT	CSARVAGNQPQHF	TRBV20-1	TRBJ1-5	NA	NA
TGTGCCAGTAGTTCTCTAGCGGGAGGGCCGATTGAGCAGTTCTTC	CASSSLAGGPIEQFF	TRBV19	TRBJ2-1	TRBD2	NA
TGCAGCGTTGAACGGGGACCCAATGAGCAGTTCTTC	CSVERGPNEQFF	TRBV29-1	TRBJ2-1	NA	NA
TGCGCCAGCAGCCAAGATTCCCAGCCGACGGCGGGGGAGCAGTTCTTC	CASSQDSQPTAGEQFF	TRBV4-1	TRBJ2-1	NA	NA
TGTGCCAGCAGTTACCGAAGACAGGGTACCTACAATGAGCAGTTCTTC	CASSYRRQGTYNEQFF	TRBV6-5	TRBJ2-1	TRBD1	NA
TGCGCCAGCAGCTTGGTGGTGGGAGGGCCCAGGATTAATGAGCAGTTCTTC	CASSLVVGGPRINEQFF	TRBV5-1	TRBJ2-1	TRBD2	many
TGCAGTGCTAGAGGAGATGCGGGAGCGTACTACAATGAGCAGTTCTTC	CSARGDAGAYYNEQFF	TRBV20-1	TRBJ2-1	TRBD2	NA
TGTGCCAGCAGTTCCCATTATGGCTACACCTTC	CASSSHYGYTF	TRBV28	TRBJ1-2	NA	NA
TGTGCCACCAGCAGGGCAGGGGGAGTTCAAGAGACCCAGTACTTC	CATSRAGGVQETQYF	TRBV15	TRBJ2-5	TRBD1	NA
TGTGCCAGCAGCTCAACACACTATGGCTACACCTTC	CASSSTHYGYTF	TRBV7-9	TRBJ1-2	NA	NA
TGTGCCAGCAGCCGCGGGCCAGTGGGCACAGATACGCAGTATTTT	CASSRGPVGTDTQYF	TRBV7-6	TRBJ2-3	NA	many
TGTGCCAGCAGCCGCGGACAGCCACAACTCTCCTACGAGCAGTACTTC	CASSRGQPQLSYEQYF	TRBV6-2/TRBV6-3	TRBJ2-7	NA	NA
TGTGCCAGCAGCCGGGGCCGGACCGGGGAGCTGTTTTTT	CASSRGRTGELFF	TRBV5-6	TRBJ2-2	NA	many
TGCAGTGCCCAATCCGGGACTAGCGGGAGTGGGGGCACAGATACGCAGTATTTT	CSAQSGTSGSGGTDTQYF	TRBV20-1	TRBJ2-3	TRBD2	NA
TGTGCCAGCAGCCAAGAGGGATTCGGTGAGCAGTTCTTC	CASSQEGFGEQFF	TRBV4-2	TRBJ2-1	NA	NA
TGCGCCAGCAGCACGGGACTAGGATACTACGAGCAGTACTTC	CASSTGLGYYEQYF	TRBV5-1	TRBJ2-7	TRBD2	NA
TGCGCCAGCAGCCAACAAATTTATTCGGGGGGCTACACCTTT	CASSQQIYSGGYTF	TRBV4-1	TRBJ1-2	NA	once
TGCAGCGTTGCCGGGACAGGAATAAATTCACCCCTCCACTTT	CSVAGTGINSPLHF	TRBV29-1	TRBJ1-6	TRBD1	NA
TGTGCCAGCAGCTTGCTACCAGCTGCAACTAATGAAAAACTGTTTTTT	CASSLLPAATNEKLFF	TRBV5-5	TRBJ1-4	NA	NA
TGTGCCAGCAGTCTGGGGAATAATTCACCCCTCCACTTT	CASSLGNNSPLHF	TRBV6-1	TRBJ1-6	NA	many
TGCGCCAGCAGAAGAGACAGAAACACCGGGGAGCTGTTTTTT	CASRRDRNTGELFF	TRBV4-3	TRBJ2-2	NA	many
TGTGCCAGCAGCAAATCGCCCGACACTGCGAACACCGGGGAGCTGTTTTTT	CASSKSPDTANTGELFF	TRBV9	TRBJ2-2	NA	few
TGTGCCAGCAGCTCCGAGGGACACAAGTCCGATACGCAGTATTTT	CASSSEGHKSDTQYF	TRBV5-5	TRBJ2-3	NA	NA
TGTGCCAGCAGCCCCCCAAGCAACTATGGCTACACCTTC	CASSPPSNYGYTF	TRBV7-8	TRBJ1-2	NA	few
TGCAGTGCCAAGCCCGGGGACGCTTACTCCTACAATGAGCAGTTCTTC	CSAKPGDAYSYNEQFF	TRBV20-1	TRBJ2-1	NA	few
TGCAGCGTGAAGAGGAGCTCTGGGGCCAACGTCCTGACTTTC	CSVKRSSGANVLTF	TRBV29-1	TRBJ2-6	NA	NA
TGCGCCAGCAGCCACGCGACAGGTGTTACCTCTGGCAATCAGCCCCAGCATTTT	CASSHATGVTSGNQPQHF	TRBV4-1	TRBJ1-5	NA	NA